A single sample gave rise to the 26 T cell receptor beta chains below, sequenced in a study of early T cells in non-severe SARS-CoV-2 infection. TCRdb re-derived calls from the 5' RACE reads in MiXCR, one entry per CDR3 protein. This table holds tens of thousands of distinct CDR3 sequences, 15% to 18% found once. Source material: whole blood. These TCRs come from an adult who was a healthcare worker with PCR-confirmed SARS-CoV-2 infection or an uninfected control (not recorded which).

This clonotype has more than one count but fewer than ten. This sequence joins TRBV20-1 and TRBJ2-1; D perhaps matches TRBD2 (7 bases). The germline V gene encodes CDR1 DFQATT and CDR2 SNEGSKA (reference sequence). CDR3 length: 15 residues. V lost 0 bases, J lost 6 bases, and 15 bases lay in between. This chain's CDR3 is CSARDRRGRFNEQFF. DNA for the CDR3: TGCAGTGCTAGAGATAGGCGGGGGCGGTTCAATGAGCAGTTCTTC.

This clonotype was seen repeatedly, ten times or more. This chain connects TRBV4-1 to TRBJ2-5; maybe TRBD1 (6 bases). Germline V gives CDR1 MGHRA, CDR2 YSYEKL. V lost 3 bases, J lost 0 bases, and 17 bases lay in between. This CDR3 has 17 residues. The CDR3 DNA reads TGCGCCAGCAGCCACCTCCCCGGGACACAGTACCAAGAGACCCAGTACTTC. Translated: CASSHLPGTQYQETQYF.

The chain joins TRBV2 to TRBJ2-2; D not certain. There are 14 residues in the CDR3. The germline V gene encodes CDR1 SNHLY and CDR2 FYNNEI. V was shortened by 1 base and J by 4 bases, with 7 bases between the two germline ends. Written as DNA, the CDR3 is TGTGCCAGCAGTGAAGAACTCCTCACCGGGGAGCTGTTTTTT. Protein sequence: CASSEELLTGELFF.

The chain couples TRBV11-2 to TRBJ2-7; D is ambiguous. The CDR3 is 16 amino acids. The V and J ends lost 2 bases and 3 bases respectively, with 17 bases between them. Germline V gives CDR1 SGHAT, CDR2 FQNNGV. CDR3 DNA sequence: TGTGCCAGCAGCTTACAGGACGGACGGTACTACTACGAGCAGTACTTC. It is translated as CASSLQDGRYYYEQYF.

The rearrangement joins TRBV10-2 to TRBJ2-3, with 10 positions matching TRBD1. The CDR3 totals 12 residues. Per the germline V gene, CDR1 is WSHSY and CDR2 is SAAADI. The J segment lost 10 bases and the V segment lost 7 bases, leaving 5 bases of the junction unmatched. The CDR3 DNA sequence: TGCGCCAGCATCACCGGGACAGGGGCGCAGTATTTT. As protein: CASITGTGAQYF.

This clonotype was observed at least ten times. The chain combines TRBV7-2 with TRBJ2-1; D remains ambiguous. Trimming shortened V by 6 bases and J by 0 bases, and 9 bases separated the two germline ends. The CDR3 loop spans 14 amino acids. The germline gives CDR1 SGHTA, CDR2 FQGNSA. The chain's CDR3 is CASRSQSSYNEQFF. The CDR3 DNA sequence: TGTGCCAGCAGGTCCCAAAGCTCCTACAATGAGCAGTTCTTC.

Ten or more counts support this clonotype. The chain is built from TRBV29-1 and TRBJ2-6; the D gene could be TRBD1 or TRBD2 (5 bases each). CDR1 is SQVTM, CDR2 ANQGSEA, per germline. V lost 7 bases and J lost 2, with 18 bases in between. The length of the CDR3 is 16 residues. The CDR3 region is CSATTGFRAGANVLTF. CDR3 nucleotides: TGCAGCGCTACTACGGGATTCAGGGCTGGGGCCAACGTCCTGACTTTC.

The chain joins TRBV11-1 to TRBJ2-5; unclear D gene. Germline-derived CDR1 and CDR2 are SGHAT and FQDESV (reference sequence). The CDR3 totals 14 residues. V shed 6 bases and J shed 2 bases, with 13 bases lying between them. CDR3 DNA sequence: TGTGCCAGCAGTCTGGTCAGCCATCAAGAGACCCAGTACTTC. The encoded protein is CASSLVSHQETQYF.

The chain uses TRBV27 and TRBJ1-1; D remains ambiguous. V lost 5 bases and J 2 bases, leaving 9 bases between the germline ends. The CDR3 is 13 residues long. Germline V gene data show CDR1 as MNHEY and CDR2 as SMNVEV (reference sequence). Here the CDR3 reads CASSTTENTEAFF. The CDR3 region has the DNA TGTGCCAGCAGTACAACAGAAAACACTGAAGCTTTCTTT.

The chain carries TRBV30 and TRBJ1-6; TRBD1 matches 9 bases. V lost 1 base and J lost 3; bases outside the gene matches: 1. This CDR3 is built from 15 residues. The germline V gene has CDR1 GTSNPN and CDR2 SVGIG (reference sequence). The CDR3 nucleotides read TGTGCCTGGAGTGGACAGGGGGTCTATAATTCACCCCTCCACTTT. This encodes CAWSGQGVYNSPLHF. The whole variable domain, remainder taken from reference TRBV30 and TRBJ1-6, is SQTIHQWPATLVQPVGSPLSLECTVEGTSNPNLYWYRQAAGRGLQLLFYSVGIGQISSEVPQNLSASRPQDRQFILSSKKLLLSDSGFYLCAWSGQGVYNSPLHFGNGTRLTVT.

This chain joins TRBV20-1 and TRBJ1-2; D is perhaps TRBD1 (6 bases). CDR3 length equals 13 residues. Germline CDR1 is DFQATT and CDR2 is SNEGSKA (reference sequence). Trimming took 4 bases from V and 1 from J, leaving 10 bases between them. The CDR3 DNA reads TGCAGTGCTAAGGACAGATATAACTATGGCTACACCTTC. As protein: CSAKDRYNYGYTF.

This clonotype was seen a handful of times. CDR3 bases: TGTGCCAGCAGCTTAGTTGTGTCGGACAGTCGCACAGATACGCAGTATTTT. Translating it yields CASSLVVSDSRTDTQYF. V usage is TRBV11-3 and J usage is TRBJ2-3, with D tentatively TRBD1 (6 bases). Trimming cost V 1 base and J 1 base, with 15 bases left between them. Germline assignment: CDR1 SGHNT and CDR2 YENEEA. The CDR3 sequence is 17 residues long.

The CDR3 region is CASSWDAGKAFF. CDR3 bases: TGTGCCAGCAGCTGGGATGCGGGAAAAGCTTTCTTT. V gene TRBV7-2 combines with J gene TRBJ1-1; D is unresolved. Looked up from germline, CDR1 is SGHTA and CDR2 is FQGNSA. The V gene lost 4 bases and the J gene lost 9 bases, with 12 bases spanning the gap. CDR3 length equals 12 residues.

This sequence joins TRBV7-2 and TRBJ2-2; D is possibly TRBD1 (5 bases). CDR3 length: 16 residues. CDR1 and CDR2 (germline): SGHTA, FQGNSA. V was pared by 4 bases and J by 5 bases, with 17 bases between. CDR3: CASSSPWGRATGELFF. The CDR3 DNA reads TGTGCCAGCAGCTCCCCCTGGGGCAGAGCAACCGGGGAGCTGTTTTTT.

The sample holds a few counts of this clonotype. The chain uses TRBV4-1 and TRBJ1-1; D gene ambiguous. The CDR3 spans 15 residues. Germline V gene data show CDR1 as MGHRA and CDR2 as YSYEKL. V lost 2 bases to trimming and J lost 2 bases, with 12 bases between them. The CDR3 protein is CASSQTSTGNTEAFF. CDR3 DNA: TGCGCCAGCAGCCAAACTTCGACGGGAAACACTGAAGCTTTCTTT.

The chain has TRBV29-1 and TRBJ2-1, with 9 bases identical to TRBD1. CDR1 is SQVTM, CDR2 ANQGSEA, per germline. Trimming took 8 bases from V and 7 from J; bases not matched to a gene: 12. This CDR3 has 14 residues. The chain's CDR3 is CSILRDRVVNEQFF. As DNA, the CDR3 is TGCAGCATCCTCCGGGACAGGGTTGTGAATGAGCAGTTCTTC.

There are many counts of this clonotype. The genes are TRBV7-9 and TRBJ2-3; D remains ambiguous. Per germline, CDR1 SEHNR and CDR2 FQNEAQ (reference sequence). Trimming removed 5 bases from V and 2 bases from J, with 8 bases in between. The length of the CDR3 is 13 residues. In nucleotides, the CDR3 is TGTGCCAGCAGCCTGGAGTACACAGATACGCAGTATTTT. Its protein is CASSLEYTDTQYF.

The chain has TRBV12-3 or TRBV12-4 and TRBJ2-1, with 10 bases identical to TRBD1. The CDR3 loop spans 15 amino acids. The J segment lost 7 bases and the V segment lost 5 bases, leaving 8 bases of the junction unmatched. The CDR3 bases are TGTGCCAGCAGTAGACAGGGGGCAGGATGGAATGAGCAGTTCTTC. This codes for CASSRQGAGWNEQFF.

The V and J genes are TRBV6-2 or TRBV6-3 and TRBJ1-2; tentative D call: TRBD1 (5 bases). CDR1 is MNHEY and CDR2 is SVGEGT in the germline V gene. The germline V and J ends were trimmed by 9 bases and 6 bases, with 14 bases remaining between them. There are 12 residues in the CDR3. The CDR3 spells CASSQAGDGYTF. CDR3 nucleotides: TGTGCCAGTTCCCAGGCGGGGGATGGCTACACCTTC.

The rearrangement uses TRBV27 and TRBJ1-2, with 10 bases aligning to TRBD1. The CDR3 is 15 amino acids. The trim removed 4 bases at V and 0 bases at J, leaving 2 bases unmatched. Germline V gene sequence: CDR1 MNHEY, CDR2 SMNVEV (reference sequence). The CDR3 DNA reads TGTGCCAGCAGTTGGGGGACAGGGGCTAACTATGGCTACACCTTC. This gives the protein CASSWGTGANYGYTF.

This clonotype was seen a handful of times. This rearrangement joins TRBV12-3 or TRBV12-4 to TRBJ1-2; D gene unclear. V lost 4 bases and J lost 4, with 19 bases in between. CDR3 size: 16 residues. The CDR3 here is CASSSLPAQTVYGYTF. The CDR3 DNA follows: TGTGCCAGCAGTTCTCTTCCGGCACAGACCGTCTATGGCTACACCTTC.

This CDR3 is CASGLQQNTEAFF. The CDR3 bases are TGTGCTAGTGGTTTGCAGCAGAACACTGAAGCTTTCTTT. The rearrangement links TRBV12-5 to TRBJ1-1, with no clear D. CDR1 is LGHNT, CDR2 FRNRAP, per germline. The CDR3 is made up of 13 amino acids. The germline V and J ends were trimmed by 2 bases and 1 base, with 5 bases remaining between them.

This clonotype appeared many times. This chain joins TRBV6-5 and TRBJ2-7, with a weak D call TRBD1 (5 bases). The germline V gene has CDR1 MNHEY and CDR2 SVGAGI. The CDR3 has 12 residues. Trimming pared 5 bases from V and 6 bases from J, leaving 11 bases between. The CDR3 DNA reads as TGTGCCAGCAGTCGATTTAGGGGCGAGCAGTACTTC. Translating gives CASSRFRGEQYF.

In its sample, this clonotype was seen a few times. The J gene is TRBJ2-1, the V gene TRBV9, with D possibly being TRBD1 (6 bases). Germline V gives CDR1 SGDLS, CDR2 YYNGEE. Trimming removed 4 bases at V and 6 bases at J, with 14 bases between. CDR3 size: 14 residues. This chain's CDR3 is CASSRQGIPNEQFF. CDR3 bases: TGTGCCAGCAGCCGTCAGGGGATCCCCAATGAGCAGTTCTTC.

The chain has TRBV7-9 and TRBJ2-2; tentatively, D is TRBD1 or TRBD2 (5 bases each). The germline V gene encodes CDR1 SEHNR and CDR2 FQNEAQ (reference sequence). Trimming left V 1 base short and J 6 bases short, with 6 bases between. There are 13 residues in the CDR3. The CDR3: CASSLGGAGELFF. CDR3 bases: TGTGCCAGCAGCTTAGGAGGGGCCGGGGAGCTGTTTTTT. Supplemented by reference TRBV7-9 and TRBJ2-2, the full variable domain reads DTGVSQNPRHKITKRGQNVTFRCDPISEHNRLYWYRQTLGQGPEFLTYFQNEAQLEKSRLLSDRFSAERPKGSFSTLEIQRTEQGDSAMYLCASSLGGAGELFFGEGSRLTVL.

Ten or more counts support this clonotype. V is TRBV11-2 and J is TRBJ2-7, with 7 bases lining up with TRBD1. V trimming: 4 bases; J trimming: 2 bases; junction bases outside the gene matches: 2. The germline CDR1 and CDR2 sequences are SGHAT and FQNNGV. The CDR3 has 13 amino acids. The CDR3 is CASSWDSTYEQYF. In DNA, the CDR3 is TGTGCCAGCAGCTGGGACAGCACCTACGAGCAGTACTTC.